This T cell receptor beta chain emerged from a study of radiation and T cells in renal cell carcinoma (dated by TCRdb to the early 2020s). About the investigation overall: A total of around 53 samples underwent TCR beta sequencing, made up of roughly 26 tumors and about 27 peripheral blood samples. Across all 53 samples, 4 million or so unique CDR3 nucleotide sequences encoding 2 million to 3 million unique CDR3 amino acid sequences were identified.

V is clipped by 6 bases and J by 8 bases, and the sequence between their germline boundaries is 13 bases long. CDR1 and CDR2, per the germline V gene (reference sequence), are DFQATT and SNEGSKA. There are 11 amino acids in the CDR3, from cysteine to phenylalanine inclusive. The kept DNA is CDR3 alone, 33 bases in frame from the first base. In regard to this clone: What antigen it recognizes has not been identified. One base away there is no much larger clone; base qualities are not given.

What the authors observed across the whole study: Compared with control tumors, irradiated tumors had a greater number of dominant CDR3 motifs, and these motifs made up a bigger portion of the repertoire. With a single-armed trial design, the study had no way to address how radiation dose or scheduling affects the TCR repertoire. Because pretreatment tumor biopsies were not available, the baseline intratumoral presence of clonotypes could not be determined. Irradiated tumors showed higher TCR clonality than controls, with the top 100 clonotypes averaging about 50% of the repertoire versus around 45% in nephrectomy-only tumors. Because only small tumor regions of roughly 0.91 g were available, intratumoral heterogeneity was not captured. In blood, the top tumor clonotypes increased between baseline and 2 weeks post-radiation and then shrank by 4 weeks, which suggests that tumor-resident clones expanded only transiently.

Per the publication, the time point label means: tumor resected at nephrectomy. The intended sense of this specimen's treatment or condition label: 15 Gy SBRT to primary tumor, nephrectomy 4 weeks later. Samples were obtained from a clinical trial, in which 15 Gy stereotactic body radiation therapy was delivered to primary renal cell carcinomas and nephrectomy was performed 4 weeks later. Every patient had renal cell carcinoma of clear cell pathology. Tumor processing involved mechanical dissociation, digestion with collagenase/hyaluronidase at 37 degrees C, handling in gentleMACS C tubes, and storage in liquid nitrogen. Genomic DNA for TCR sequencing was prepared using the QIAamp DNA Blood Mini Kit (Qiagen). The analyses included just those samples that passed every quality control check. TCR beta libraries were generated from genomic DNA with the immunoSEQ kit, following the manufacturer's recommendations. To prepare the libraries, a first multiplex PCR with proprietary primers was run, followed by a second PCR that added unique barcodes, and a bead cleanup was done after each round. A kit-provided positive control reaction and a negative control reaction were included in every sample batch. The final libraries were assessed on an Agilent 4200 TapeStation D1000 ScreenTape, pooled by volume, and quantified by qPCR. An Illumina NextSeq500 fitted with a MidOutput 150-cycle cartridge performed the sequencing, running 156 Read1 cycles and 15 Index1 cycles with the kit's custom primers. The pooled library was loaded at around 1.1 pM, and roughly 20% PhiX control was spiked in. Per the authors' processing: Vendor-processed data were analyzed in R, and a clonotype was defined as all T cells sharing the same CDR3 nucleotide sequence. In the clone abundance analyses, frequencies in each sample were normalized to that sample's 10,000 most abundant clones. Public T cell clones, averaging fewer than five per sample, were removed before analysis. Dominant motifs were analyzed with ImmunoMap using the PAM10 matrix, a gap penalty of 30, and a homology threshold of 0.3, and motifs with a cumulative frequency of at least 0.01 were considered dominant. Tumor-enriched and baseline blood-enriched clonotypes were defined by at least a 32-fold difference in abundance between compartments. Tumor-blood repertoire similarity was measured with the Baroni-Urbani and Buser coefficient, and group comparisons used two-tailed Wilcoxon tests in R. As stored in TCRdb, this immuneACCESS dataset retains in-frame rearrangements with V and J assigned. A fraction of the clones does not appear; measured against another copy, unresolved V genes explain less than half of the discrepancy, and the remainder lacks a known reason. V, J and clone size are taken as reported in that table, and D and trimming were inferred from the DNA itself. The sample has tens of thousands of clones on record, around 46% of them singletons. Roughly 17% of the sample lies in the top ten.

Material: tumor tissue, obtained from a patient whose treatment included radiotherapy and nephrectomy. The source is a woman aged 45-65 years with renal cell carcinoma. The rearranged chain carries TRBV20-1 and TRBJ1-2; the D gene lacks a confident call. The CDR3 is CSATEVDGYTF. The DNA is as follows: TGCAGTGCAACGGAGGTAGACGGCTACACCTTC.